Below, one TCR beta chain is given with its context. The target antigen is unknown. This entry is derived from a study of OX40 agonist ivuxolimab in advanced cancers. Overall study: Two patients with cutaneous melanoma and one with hepatocellular carcinoma, three in total, showed partial responses. Findings of the study overall: Average numbers of expanded clones were greater in CD8+ T cells than in CD4+.

Sequencing used immunoSEQ multiplex PCR; TCRdb keeps in-frame clones, though not all of them. The table includes tens of thousands of clones, about 90% detected once. The V and J ends lost 4 bases and 15 bases, in that order; junction bases with no gene match: 6. The CDR3 consists of 12 residues. CDR1 and CDR2 from the germline V gene are SNHLY and FYNNEI. This clonotype originated in an adult with an advanced solid tumor such as melanoma, head and neck, liver or kidney cancer. The input for sequencing was CD4+ or CD8+ T cells sorted from blood, taken in a trial of the OX40 agonist ivuxolimab. V gene TRBV2 combines with J gene TRBJ2-1; 10 bases align to TRBD1. The CDR3 is CASSGTGGLLFF. CDR3 in DNA: TGTGCCAGCAGTGGGACAGGGGGTCTCTTGTTCTTC.